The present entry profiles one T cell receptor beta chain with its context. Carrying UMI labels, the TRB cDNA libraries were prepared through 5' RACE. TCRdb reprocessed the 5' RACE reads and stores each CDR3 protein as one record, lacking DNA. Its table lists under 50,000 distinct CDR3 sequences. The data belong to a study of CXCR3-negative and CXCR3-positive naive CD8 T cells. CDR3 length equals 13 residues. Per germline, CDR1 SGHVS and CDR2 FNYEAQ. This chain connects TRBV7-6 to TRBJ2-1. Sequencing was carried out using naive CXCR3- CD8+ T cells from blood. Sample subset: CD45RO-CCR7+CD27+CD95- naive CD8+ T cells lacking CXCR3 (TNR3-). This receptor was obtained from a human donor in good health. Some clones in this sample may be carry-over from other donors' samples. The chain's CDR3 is CASSLTVSNEQFF.